This T cell receptor beta chain was observed in a study of T-cell reconstitution after alpha-beta-depleted transplantation in children. The germline V gene encodes CDR1 SGHRS and CDR2 YFSETQ. Deletions cut 8 bases from V and 0 bases from J, with 11 bases between. This CDR3 comprises 13 residues. Unique molecular identifiers were incorporated when the TCRbeta library was constructed. TCRdb processed the PCR reads anew with MiXCR; each CDR3 protein has one entry. The table includes roughly 220,000 distinct CDR3 sequences, 12% detected once. Many counts were recorded for this clonotype. This TCR derives from a human donor who donated a stem cell graft to a child with acute lymphoblastic leukemia. The chain links TRBV5-1 to TRBJ1-1, with D possibly TRBD1 on 6 matching bases. The starting material was PBMCs from the stem cell graft donor, obtained from the stem cell graft. The CDR3 region is CASTGAVNTEAFF. The CDR3 coding sequence is TGCGCCAGTACGGGGGCTGTGAACACTGAAGCTTTCTTT.